Below, 21 T cell receptor beta chains from the same sample are listed, as sequenced in a study of OX40 agonist ivuxolimab in advanced cancers. Clones were read by immunoSEQ multiplex PCR, and TCRdb kept only the in-frame ones, dropping some. The profile covers 65,000 to 80,000 clones, with 84% appearing a single time and 0.45% to 0.65% taken by the ten largest. Sequencing used CD4+ or CD8+ T cells sorted from blood, obtained in a trial of the OX40 agonist ivuxolimab. The receptors stem from an adult with an advanced solid tumor such as melanoma, head and neck, liver or kidney cancer.

A word on this clone: Other DNA sequences from this sample encode an identical CDR3 as well. The chain links TRBV30 to TRBJ1-2; D is unclear. The V gene lost 0 bases and the J gene lost 1 base, with 6 bases spanning the gap. Germline loops: CDR1 GTSNPN, CDR2 SVGIG (reference sequence). The CDR3 is 13 amino acids. In DNA, the CDR3 is TGTGCCTGGAGTGTATCTGTTAACTATGGCTACACCTTC. Its translation: CAWSVSVNYGYTF.

The V and J genes are TRBV6-5 and TRBJ1-5; D is perhaps TRBD1 (6 bases). V was pared by 6 bases and J by 2 bases, with 8 bases between. The CDR3 loop spans 13 amino acids. The germline CDR1 and CDR2 sequences are MNHEY and SVGAGI. CDR3 region: CASSRQGNQPQHF. CDR3 nucleotide sequence: TGTGCCAGCAGCAGACAGGGCAATCAGCCCCAGCATTTT.

The chain links TRBV18 to TRBJ2-3; TRBD2 agrees at 10 bases. This CDR3 contains 15 residues. Germline lookup yields CDR1 KGHSH and CDR2 LQKENI. Trimming took 5 bases from V and 1 from J; bases not matched to a gene: 3. For the CDR3, the DNA is TGTGCCAGCTCATCAGGGACTAGCGGCACAGATACGCAGTATTTT. Translating it yields CASSSGTSGTDTQYF.

The chain is built from TRBV7-2 and TRBJ2-7, with D maybe TRBD2 (6 bases). Germline CDR1 reads SGHTA; CDR2 reads FQGNSA. Trimming stripped 9 bases from V and 0 bases from J, with 18 bases between. This CDR3 region has 15 residues. The CDR3: CASTDSTGLSYEQYF. The CDR3 nucleotides are TGTGCCAGTACTGATTCGACGGGACTCTCCTACGAGCAGTACTTC.

This rearrangement joins TRBV7-2 to TRBJ2-1; D is perhaps TRBD1 (6 bases). Germline V gene sequence: CDR1 SGHTA, CDR2 FQGNSA. With 1 base removed from V and 10 bases from J, the gap between germline ends came to 11 bases. This CDR3 has 13 amino acids. The DNA of the CDR3 is TGTGCCAGCAGCTTAGACAGGGTACGGGAGCAGTTCTTC. Its protein is CASSLDRVREQFF.

The chain joins TRBV7-2 to TRBJ1-2, with a possible D match to TRBD1 (5 bases). V lost 5 bases, J lost 2 bases, and 18 bases lay in between. Germline loops: CDR1 SGHTA, CDR2 FQGNSA. The CDR3 has 16 amino acids. The CDR3 loop is CASSRKTGQSNYGYTF. In DNA, the CDR3 is TGTGCCAGCAGCCGCAAAACCGGACAATCCAACTATGGCTACACCTTC.

The chain carries TRBV7-3 and TRBJ2-7; the D is unclear. V was trimmed by 0 bases and J by 5 bases, leaving 8 bases between them. Germline V gene sequence: CDR1 SGHTA, CDR2 FQGTGA. There are 13 residues in the CDR3. The CDR3 DNA sequence: TGTGCCAGCAGCTTAACCCCCAGAGACGAGCAGTACTTC. This gives the protein CASSLTPRDEQYF.

The rearrangement links TRBV2 to TRBJ2-2; no clear D gene. V gave up 4 bases and J gave up 3 bases, with 9 bases separating them. Per germline, CDR1 SNHLY and CDR2 FYNNEI. This CDR3 has 14 amino acids. The DNA for the CDR3 is TGTGCCAGCAGTGCGACGGGCTACACCGGGGAGCTGTTTTTT. Its protein is CASSATGYTGELFF.

The V gene is TRBV7-7, the J gene TRBJ2-5; D unresolved. Germline V gene lookup returns CDR1 SSHAT and CDR2 FNYEAQ (reference sequence). V was pared by 5 bases and J by 4 bases, with 11 bases between. CDR3 length: 13 amino acids. As DNA, the CDR3 is TGTGCCAGCAGCAAGACTCTGGGAGAGACCCAGTACTTC. As protein: CASSKTLGETQYF.

The chain couples TRBV18 to TRBJ1-1; D remains unclear. The germline CDR1 and CDR2 sequences are KGHSH and LQKENI. Trimming took 3 bases from V and 1 from J, leaving 6 bases between them. There are 13 residues in the CDR3. CDR3 bases: TGTGCCAGCTCACCTTCAGGGAACACTGAAGCTTTCTTT. Translating gives CASSPSGNTEAFF.

The chain is built from TRBV29-1 and TRBJ2-2; D unresolved. Germline assignment: CDR1 SQVTM and CDR2 ANQGSEA. V dropped 4 bases and J dropped 3 bases, with 3 bases sitting between them. The CDR3 consists of 11 residues. This CDR3 reads CSVADTGELFF. Here the CDR3 DNA reads TGCAGCGTTGCAGACACCGGGGAGCTGTTTTTT.

This clone was counted a single time. The chain employs TRBV6-1 and TRBJ1-1, with D maybe TRBD1 (5 bases). V was cut by 4 bases and J by 3 bases, with 18 bases left in between. Germline-derived CDR1 and CDR2 are MNHNS and SASEGT. The CDR3 consists of 16 residues. The CDR3 sequence: CASSVGPQGRYTEAFF. The CDR3 DNA sequence: TGTGCCAGCAGTGTGGGGCCCCAGGGCAGGTACACTGAAGCTTTCTTT.

The chain combines TRBV4-1 with TRBJ2-1; D call uncertain. V lost 1 base, J lost 5 bases, and 9 bases lay in between. CDR3 length: 14 amino acids. The V gene's germline CDR1 is MGHRA and CDR2 YSYEKL. CDR3 loop: CASSQVRSNNEQFF. DNA for the CDR3: TGCGCCAGCAGCCAAGTGAGGTCGAACAATGAGCAGTTCTTC.

The chain carries TRBV5-6 and TRBJ2-3, with TRBD1 matching 8 bases. The CDR3 contains 15 residues. CDR1 is SGHDT and CDR2 is YYEEEE in the germline V gene. With V trimmed by 1 base and J by 0 bases, 1 base remained unmatched. CDR3 in DNA: TGTGCCAGCAGCTTGAGGACAGGGAGCACAGATACGCAGTATTTT. Translating gives CASSLRTGSTDTQYF.

CDR3 loop: CSASPWDRGTDTQYF. The DNA for the CDR3 is TGCAGCGCATCTCCCTGGGACAGGGGAACAGATACGCAGTATTTT. V and J are TRBV29-1 and TRBJ2-3; 10 bases are a match to TRBD1. The CDR3 extends over 15 amino acids. Germline trimming cut 7 bases from V and 3 bases from J; bases unmatched to any gene: 10. CDR1 is SQVTM, CDR2 ANQGSEA, per germline.

This chain links TRBV28 with TRBJ1-4, with D hard to call. V was shortened by 2 bases and J by 8 bases, with 12 bases between the two germline ends. Germline CDR1 MDHEN, CDR2 SYDVKM. This CDR3 has 14 amino acids. CDR3 amino acids: CASSLDRLDEKLFF. CDR3 nucleotides: TGTGCCAGCAGTTTAGACCGCCTTGACGAAAAACTGTTTTTT.

The chain has TRBV9 and TRBJ2-5, with 9 bases matching TRBD1. V dropped 4 bases and J dropped 4; count of bases not matched to a gene: 8. This CDR3 contains 15 residues. Germline V lookup: CDR1 SGDLS, CDR2 YYNGEE. In DNA, the CDR3 is TGTGCCAGCAGCCCAGGGACAGGGAAGGGAGAGACCCAGTACTTC. This encodes CASSPGTGKGETQYF.

The chain has TRBV11-3 and TRBJ2-3; D not resolved. Per the germline V gene, CDR1 is SGHNT and CDR2 is YENEEA. The CDR3 sequence is 13 residues long. Trimming removed 4 bases at V and 5 bases at J, with 10 bases between. CDR3 sequence reads: CASSSKWGDTQYF. In DNA form, the CDR3 reads TGTGCCAGCAGCTCCAAATGGGGAGATACGCAGTATTTT.

The table lists this clone with a count of one. The chain joins TRBV7-8 to TRBJ1-4; weak D call: TRBD1 (6 bases). The V gene lost 1 base and the J gene lost 7 bases, with 19 bases spanning the gap. The CDR3 loop spans 17 amino acids. CDR1 and CDR2 (germline): SGHVS, FQNEAQ. CDR3: CASSLVYDPEGGEKLFF. In DNA form, the CDR3 reads TGTGCCAGCAGCTTAGTTTACGACCCCGAGGGGGGTGAAAAACTGTTTTTT.

This clone was observed a few times. The chain couples TRBV7-9 to TRBJ2-7, with 12 bases fitting TRBD2. J gave up 0 bases and V 5 bases, and 5 bases lay outside the gene matches. The CDR3 runs to 16 residues. CDR1 and CDR2 (germline): SEHNR, FQNEAQ (reference sequence). The CDR3 is CASSPGLAGPSYEQYF. CDR3 coding DNA: TGTGCCAGCAGCCCCGGACTAGCGGGACCCTCCTACGAGCAGTACTTC.

The chain links TRBV30 to TRBJ1-5, with 8 bases matching TRBD1. The CDR3 length is 13 residues. Per germline, CDR1 GTSNPN and CDR2 SVGIG (reference sequence). V lost 2 bases, J lost 5 bases, and 2 bases stayed unmatched. In nucleotides, the CDR3 is TGTGCCTGGAGTCCGACAGGGGATCAGCCCCAGCATTTT. It yields the protein CAWSPTGDQPQHF.